Given below is one T cell receptor beta chain in context. V lost 1 base to trimming and J lost 1 base, with 8 bases between them. The CDR3 covers 14 residues. The V gene's germline CDR1 is SGHRS and CDR2 YFSETQ. This specimen comes from a study of metastatic and nonmetastatic thyroid tumors. The entire patient cohort was treatment-naive prior to thyroid surgery. TCRdb re-called the PCR reads through MiXCR. The table lists 30,000 to 45,000 clones, less than 25% of them singletons. This TCR was recovered from a female donor with papillary thyroid cancer or a benign thyroid nodule (not recorded which). Some clones in this sample may be carry-over from other donors' samples. The chain recombines TRBV5-1 with TRBJ1-1, with D possibly TRBD1 on 5 matching bases. Material: blood. The CDR3 DNA is TGCGCCAGCAGCTTGAATGGGGGGAACACTGAAGCTTTCTTT. It yields the protein CASSLNGGNTEAFF.